Each of the 12 T cell receptor beta chains below was sequenced from the same sample in a study of T cell repertoires in ileal Crohn's disease. Time point defined: neoterminal ileum biopsy at postoperative endoscopy, about 6 months after surgery. TCRdb's table, derived via immunoSEQ multiplex PCR, lists solely in-frame clones and lacks some. The table lists some 13,000 clones, 65% to 85% of them singletons. Sequencing was performed on ileal tissue. These receptor sequences come from an adult with Crohn's disease.

The chain combines TRBV28 with TRBJ2-1; D not certain. V lost 6 bases, J lost 1 base, and 4 bases lay in between. Germline CDR1 reads MDHEN; CDR2 reads SYDVKM. The CDR3 covers 12 residues. The CDR3: CASRSSYNEQFF. Written as DNA, the CDR3 is TGTGCCAGCAGATCTTCCTACAATGAGCAGTTCTTC.

The rearrangement joins TRBV10-3 to TRBJ2-2; tentative D call: TRBD1 (6 bases). CDR3 size: 14 residues. Germline CDR1 ENHRY, CDR2 SYGVKD. V shed 8 bases and J shed 0 bases, with 10 bases lying between them. CDR3 sequence reads: CAIGAGANTGELFF. The CDR3 coding sequence is TGTGCCATCGGAGCAGGGGCGAACACCGGGGAGCTGTTTTTT.

The table lists this clone with a count of one. J is TRBJ2-1 and V is TRBV2, with D possibly TRBD2 on 5 matching bases. Per the germline V gene, CDR1 is SNHLY and CDR2 is FYNNEI. This CDR3 has 11 residues. V was cut by 7 bases and J by 5 bases, with 6 bases left in between. CDR3 sequence reads: CASTGDNEQFF. Here the CDR3 DNA reads TGTGCCAGCACCGGGGACAATGAGCAGTTCTTC.

This clone occurred a few times. This chain uses TRBV7-2 with TRBJ2-3; 10 bases are shared with TRBD2. The CDR3 length is 14 residues. Germline V lookup: CDR1 SGHTA, CDR2 FQGNSA. V trimming: 4 bases; J trimming: 6 bases; junction bases outside the gene matches: 4. For the CDR3, the DNA is TGTGCCAGCAGCTCAGGACTAGCGGAGGATACGCAGTATTTT. Translation: CASSSGLAEDTQYF.

CDR3 DNA: TGTGCCAGCAGCTCCGCCCTAGCCTATGGCTACACCTTC. Translated, it gives CASSSALAYGYTF. V gene TRBV7-2 combines with J gene TRBJ1-2; D uncertain. The CDR3 is made up of 13 amino acids. The V gene lost 4 bases and the J gene lost 4 bases, with 10 bases spanning the gap. Per the germline V gene, CDR1 is SGHTA and CDR2 is FQGNSA.

The V and J genes are TRBV6-5 and TRBJ2-3, with D maybe TRBD1 (5 bases). The CDR3 contains 13 residues. Trimming stripped 6 bases from V and 5 bases from J, with 12 bases between. CDR1 is MNHEY, CDR2 SVGAGI, per germline. In DNA form, the CDR3 reads TGTGCCAGCAGGACCACAGGTGGAGATACGCAGTATTTT. This sequence encodes CASRTTGGDTQYF.

The chain combines TRBV7-9 with TRBJ1-4; D perhaps matches TRBD1 (5 bases). Germline-derived CDR1 and CDR2 are SEHNR and FQNEAQ (reference sequence). This CDR3 contains 15 residues. Deletions cut 5 bases from V and 0 bases from J, with 10 bases between. The CDR3 coding sequence is TGTGCCAGCAGCCTAGACAGAACAACTAATGAAAAACTGTTTTTT. Residues: CASSLDRTTNEKLFF.

On this clone: The germline gene is not matched at one end of the junction; a read error may be the cause. The chain couples TRBV9 to TRBJ1-6; 8 nucleotides agree with TRBD1. The CDR3 spans 17 residues. Germline V CDR1 and CDR2: SGDLS, YYNGEE. This CDR3 is CASSASLGTGPNSPPHF. In nucleotides, the CDR3 is TGTGCCAGCAGCGCCAGCCTCGGGACAGGCCCCAATTCACCCCCCCACTTT.

This sequence joins TRBV5-4 and TRBJ2-3; a weak D match, TRBD2 (5 bases). With 0 bases removed from V and 5 bases from J, the gap between germline ends came to 7 bases. CDR3 length: 13 residues. Germline V gene sequence: CDR1 SGHNT, CDR2 YYREEE (reference sequence). The CDR3 spells CASSLDRGDTQYF. CDR3 coding DNA: TGTGCCAGCAGCTTGGATCGGGGAGATACGCAGTATTTT.

V usage is TRBV28 and J usage is TRBJ1-1; possible D gene TRBD1, 5 bases. Germline loops: CDR1 MDHEN, CDR2 SYDVKM. The V and J ends lost 6 bases and 6 bases respectively, with 17 bases between them. The CDR3 has 14 amino acids. In DNA, the CDR3 is TGTGCCAGCAGGTCGGGCCAGGGAAGGGCTGAAGCTTTCTTT. Protein sequence: CASRSGQGRAEAFF.

The J gene is TRBJ2-1, the V gene TRBV9, with 8 bases lining up with TRBD2. After removal of 3 bases from V and 4 bases from J, the junction contained 6 bases not matched to a gene. The CDR3 loop spans 15 amino acids. Germline V gene sequence: CDR1 SGDLS, CDR2 YYNGEE. The DNA for the CDR3 is TGTGCCAGCAGCGCGAGCGGGGGACAATACAATGAGCAGTTCTTC. It specifies CASSASGGQYNEQFF.

A single count supports this clone. The chain uses TRBV2 and TRBJ2-7; D is perhaps TRBD1 (6 bases). Trimming removed 9 bases from V and 7 bases from J, with 19 bases in between. There are 13 residues in the CDR3. The germline V gene has CDR1 SNHLY and CDR2 FYNNEI. DNA of the CDR3: TGTGCCAGACGTACGGGACACAGCGGAGAGCAGTACTTC. Translation: CARRTGHSGEQYF.